Listed below are T cell receptor beta chains from one sample, sequenced in a study of beta chain features in type 1 diabetes. The protocol was immunoSEQ multiplex PCR, while the TCRdb copy is restricted to in-frame clones and leaves out a portion. Of roughly 150,000 clones listed, roughly 63% are singletons. Sequencing was performed on naive CD4+ T cells from blood. The source is a man aged 25-45 years with type 1 diabetes. Each CDR3 is given with its conserved first and last residue. The D gene is left open where the match is weak. Clone sizes are given selectively: once, few, many, or a class where the clone is expanded.

clone size: -
V gene: TRBV5-6
D gene: TRBD1
J gene: TRBJ2-3
CDR3 length: 15
CDR3 protein: CASSFRGLLTDTQYF
CDR3 DNA: TGTGCCAGCAGCTTCAGGGGGCTGCTTACAGATACGCAGTATTTT

clone size: -
V gene: TRBV9
D gene: -
J gene: TRBJ1-2
CDR3 length: 14
CDR3 protein: CASSVGSANYGYTF
CDR3 DNA: TGTGCCAGCAGCGTAGGATCAGCGAACTATGGCTACACCTTC

clone size: -
V gene: TRBV13
D gene: -
J gene: TRBJ2-1
CDR3 length: 15
CDR3 protein: CASSLGTRTYNEQFF
CDR3 DNA: TGTGCCAGCAGCCTAGGAACGAGGACCTACAATGAGCAGTTCTTC

clone size: few
V gene: TRBV4-3
D gene: -
J gene: TRBJ2-5
CDR3 length: 14
CDR3 protein: CASSQQGNQETQYF
CDR3 DNA: TGCGCCAGCAGCCAGCAGGGGAATCAAGAGACCCAGTACTTC

clone size: -
V gene: TRBV18
D gene: TRBD1
J gene: TRBJ1-4
CDR3 length: 17
CDR3 protein: CASSPPFGDSTNEKLFF
CDR3 DNA: TGTGCCAGCTCCCCACCGTTCGGGGACAGCACTAATGAAAAACTGTTTTTT

clone size: once
V gene: TRBV28
D gene: -
J gene: TRBJ2-2
CDR3 length: 11
CDR3 protein: CASSSPGLHRF
CDR3 DNA: TGTGCCAGCAGTTCCCCCGGTCTGCATCGGTTT

clone size: once
V gene: TRBV5-1
D gene: -
J gene: TRBJ1-1
CDR3 length: 14
CDR3 protein: CASSFQGTNTEAFF
CDR3 DNA: TGCGCCAGCAGCTTTCAGGGGACGAACACTGAAGCTTTCTTT

clone size: -
V gene: TRBV30
D gene: TRBD1
J gene: TRBJ2-1
CDR3 length: 15
CDR3 protein: CAWSVGQGALDEQFF
CDR3 DNA: TGTGCCTGGAGTGTAGGCCAGGGGGCTTTGGATGAGCAGTTCTTC

clone size: -
V gene: TRBV30
D gene: -
J gene: TRBJ2-7
CDR3 length: 14
CDR3 protein: CASGAGGIRREQYF
CDR3 DNA: TGTGCCTCGGGGGCTGGAGGGATCCGGAGGGAGCAGTACTTC

clone size: -
V gene: TRBV29-1
D gene: TRBD1
J gene: TRBJ2-3
CDR3 length: 15
CDR3 protein: CSVGGDRGFTDTQYF
CDR3 DNA: TGCAGCGTTGGAGGAGACAGGGGGTTCACAGATACGCAGTATTTT

clone size: -
V gene: TRBV18
D gene: -
J gene: TRBJ1-6
CDR3 length: 13
CDR3 protein: CASSPPPGSPLHF
CDR3 DNA: TGTGCCAGCTCACCACCGCCGGGTTCACCCCTCCACTTT

clone size: once
V gene: TRBV25-1
D gene: -
J gene: TRBJ2-5
CDR3 length: 13
CDR3 protein: CASSRGALETQYF
CDR3 DNA: TGTGCCAGCAGTAGAGGTGCGCTGGAGACCCAGTACTTC

clone size: few
V gene: TRBV4-3
D gene: -
J gene: TRBJ2-5
CDR3 length: 13
CDR3 protein: CASSTKTQETQYF
CDR3 DNA: TGCGCCAGCAGCACAAAAACTCAAGAGACCCAGTACTTC

clone size: -
V gene: TRBV7-2
D gene: -
J gene: TRBJ2-3
CDR3 length: 12
CDR3 protein: CASSLYADTQYF
CDR3 DNA: TGTGCCAGCAGCTTATATGCAGATACGCAGTATTTT

clone size: -
V gene: TRBV6-6
D gene: -
J gene: TRBJ2-5
CDR3 length: 13
CDR3 protein: CASRRRVEETQYF
CDR3 DNA: TGTGCCAGCAGACGCAGGGTGGAGGAGACCCAGTACTTC

clone size: -
V gene: TRBV29-1
D gene: TRBD1
J gene: TRBJ2-7
CDR3 length: 13
CDR3 protein: CSVSSMTGNEQYF
CDR3 DNA: TGCAGCGTTTCATCGATGACAGGGAACGAGCAGTACTTC

clone size: once
V gene: TRBV27
D gene: -
J gene: TRBJ1-1
CDR3 length: 14
CDR3 protein: CASSLSQRNTEAFF
CDR3 DNA: TGTGCCAGCAGTTTATCCCAGAGGAACACTGAAGCTTTCTTT

clone size: -
V gene: TRBV7-6
D gene: -
J gene: TRBJ1-6
CDR3 length: 14
CDR3 protein: CASSTGEGGSPLHF
CDR3 DNA: TGTGCCAGCAGTACCGGCGAGGGGGGTTCACCCCTCCACTTT

clone size: -
V gene: TRBV6-6
D gene: -
J gene: TRBJ2-7
CDR3 length: 13
CDR3 protein: CASSGLATYEQYF
CDR3 DNA: TGTGCCAGCAGCGGACTGGCAACCTACGAGCAGTACTTC

clone size: -
V gene: TRBV7-9
D gene: TRBD1
J gene: TRBJ2-3
CDR3 length: 16
CDR3 protein: CASSYRGSLDTDTQYF
CDR3 DNA: TGTGCCAGCAGCTACAGGGGGTCATTGGACACAGATACGCAGTATTTT

clone size: few
V gene: TRBV10-3
D gene: -
J gene: TRBJ2-1
CDR3 length: 11
CDR3 protein: CAISESNEQFF
CDR3 DNA: TGTGCCATCAGTGAGTCCAATGAGCAGTTCTTC

clone size: -
V gene: TRBV5-6
D gene: TRBD2
J gene: TRBJ2-7
CDR3 length: 15
CDR3 protein: CASRREGLFPYEQYF
CDR3 DNA: TGTGCCAGCAGGAGGGAGGGATTGTTCCCCTACGAGCAGTACTTC

clone size: -
V gene: TRBV19
D gene: -
J gene: TRBJ2-7
CDR3 length: 14
CDR3 protein: CASSQGQIFSEQYF
CDR3 DNA: TGTGCCAGTTCCCAGGGTCAAATCTTCTCCGAGCAGTACTTC

clone size: -
V gene: TRBV14
D gene: -
J gene: TRBJ2-7
CDR3 length: 12
CDR3 protein: CASSQRVHEQYF
CDR3 DNA: TGTGCCAGCAGCCAAAGAGTCCACGAGCAGTACTTC